This T cell receptor (beta chain) was observed in a study of cytomegalovirus exposure and HLA in healthy donors. General study findings and limits: Data from an earlier analysis indicated that most TCR beta V segments were productive either about 87% or about 30% of the time. Rates of TCR association differed by HLA locus in a later analysis, with DRB1 highest and HLA-C lowest.

The CDR3 extends over 13 amino acids. V lost 1 base and J lost 7, with 7 bases in between. Germline V CDR1 and CDR2: LNHDA, SQIVND (reference sequence). PCR involved 60 Vbeta and 13 Jbeta primers. The repertoire was sequenced with immunoSEQ multiplex PCR; TCRdb's copy has only in-frame clones and lacks some. This sample has some 160,000 clones; around 80% occur once, and the top ten carry about 6.3%. This clone came up a few times. Its antigen is unidentified. The chain employs TRBV19 and TRBJ2-2; D gene unclear. The sequence was obtained from a male donor in good health and CMV-seropositive. The sample taken for sequencing was PBMCs. Here the CDR3 DNA reads TGTGCCAGTAGTATAGCCTCGGGCGGGGAGCTGTTTTTT. Protein product: CASSIASGGELFF.